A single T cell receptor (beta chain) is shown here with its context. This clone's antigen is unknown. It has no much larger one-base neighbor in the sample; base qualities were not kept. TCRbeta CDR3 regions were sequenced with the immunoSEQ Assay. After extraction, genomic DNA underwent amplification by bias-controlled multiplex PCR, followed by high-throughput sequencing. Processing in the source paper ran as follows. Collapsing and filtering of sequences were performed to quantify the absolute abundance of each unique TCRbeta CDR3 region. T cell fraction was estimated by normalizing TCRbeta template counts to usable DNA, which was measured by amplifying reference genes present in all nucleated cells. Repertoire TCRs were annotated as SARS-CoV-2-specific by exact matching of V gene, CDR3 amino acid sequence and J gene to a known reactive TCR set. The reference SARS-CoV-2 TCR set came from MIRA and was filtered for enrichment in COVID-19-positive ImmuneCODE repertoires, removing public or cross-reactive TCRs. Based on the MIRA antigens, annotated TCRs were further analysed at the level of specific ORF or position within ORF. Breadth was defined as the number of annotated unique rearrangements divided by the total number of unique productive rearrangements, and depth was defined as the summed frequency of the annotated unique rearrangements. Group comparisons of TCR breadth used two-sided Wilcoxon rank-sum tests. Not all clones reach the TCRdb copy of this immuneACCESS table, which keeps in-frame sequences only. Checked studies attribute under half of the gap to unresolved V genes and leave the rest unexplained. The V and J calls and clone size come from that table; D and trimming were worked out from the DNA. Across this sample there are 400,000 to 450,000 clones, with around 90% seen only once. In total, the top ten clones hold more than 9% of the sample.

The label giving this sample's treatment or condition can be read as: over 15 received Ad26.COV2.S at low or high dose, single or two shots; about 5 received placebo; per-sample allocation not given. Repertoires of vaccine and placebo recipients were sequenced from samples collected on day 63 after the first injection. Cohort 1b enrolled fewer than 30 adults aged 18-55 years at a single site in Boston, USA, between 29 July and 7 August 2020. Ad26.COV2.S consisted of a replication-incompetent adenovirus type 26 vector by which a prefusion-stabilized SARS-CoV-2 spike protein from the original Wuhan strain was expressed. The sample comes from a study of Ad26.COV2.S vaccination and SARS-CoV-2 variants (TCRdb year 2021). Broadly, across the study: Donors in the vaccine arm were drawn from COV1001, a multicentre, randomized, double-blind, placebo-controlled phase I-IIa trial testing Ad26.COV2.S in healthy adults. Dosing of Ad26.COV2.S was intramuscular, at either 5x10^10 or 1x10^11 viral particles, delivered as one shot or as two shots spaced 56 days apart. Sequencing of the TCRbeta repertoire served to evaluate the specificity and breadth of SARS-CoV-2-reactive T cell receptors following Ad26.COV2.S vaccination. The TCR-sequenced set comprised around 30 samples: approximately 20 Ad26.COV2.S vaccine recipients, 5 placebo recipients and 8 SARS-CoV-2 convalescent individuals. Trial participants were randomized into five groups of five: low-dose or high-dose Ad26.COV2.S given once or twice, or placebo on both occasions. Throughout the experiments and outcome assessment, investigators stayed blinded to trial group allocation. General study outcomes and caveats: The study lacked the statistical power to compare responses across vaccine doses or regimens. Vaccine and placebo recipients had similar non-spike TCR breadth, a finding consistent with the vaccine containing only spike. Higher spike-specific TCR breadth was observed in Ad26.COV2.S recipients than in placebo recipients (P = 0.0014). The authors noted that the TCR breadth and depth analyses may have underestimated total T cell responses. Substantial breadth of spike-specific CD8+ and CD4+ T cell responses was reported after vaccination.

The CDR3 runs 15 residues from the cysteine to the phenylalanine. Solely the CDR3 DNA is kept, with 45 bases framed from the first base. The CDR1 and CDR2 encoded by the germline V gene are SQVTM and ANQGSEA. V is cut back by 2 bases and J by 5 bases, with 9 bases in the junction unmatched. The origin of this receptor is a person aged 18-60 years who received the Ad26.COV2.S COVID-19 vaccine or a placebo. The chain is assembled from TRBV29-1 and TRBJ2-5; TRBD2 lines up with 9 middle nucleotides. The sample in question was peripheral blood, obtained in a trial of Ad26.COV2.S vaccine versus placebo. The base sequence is TGCAGCGTTGAATTGCCTAGCGGGAATGAGGAGACCCAGTACTTC. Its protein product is CSVELPSGNEETQYF.